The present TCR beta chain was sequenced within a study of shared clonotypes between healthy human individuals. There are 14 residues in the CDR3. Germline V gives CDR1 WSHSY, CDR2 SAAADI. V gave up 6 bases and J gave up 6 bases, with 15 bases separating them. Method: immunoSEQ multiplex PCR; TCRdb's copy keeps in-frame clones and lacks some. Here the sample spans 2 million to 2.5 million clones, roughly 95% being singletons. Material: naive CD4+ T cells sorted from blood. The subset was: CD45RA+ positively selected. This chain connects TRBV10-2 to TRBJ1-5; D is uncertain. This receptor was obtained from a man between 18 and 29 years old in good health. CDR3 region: CASRAGMGSQPQHF. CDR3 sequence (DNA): TGCGCCAGCAGGGCCGGGATGGGGAGTCAGCCCCAGCATTTT.